The 23 T cell receptor beta chains below come from one sample, sequenced in a study of response to subunit inactivated influenza vaccine (dated by TCRdb to 2016 to 2019). Receptor libraries were prepared by RT-PCR. The sequencing machine was an Illumina HiSeq 2500. The public reads were quality trimmed at Q25 with fastp and then assembled into clones with MiXCR by TCRdb, keeping productive beta chains. Rows are combined by CDR3 protein, so each entry shows the most common genes and DNA. Recorded for this sample are about 700,000 distinct CDR3 sequences; approximately 14% of them occurred a single time. 9.5% to 13% of the sample is in the top ten clones. The sample in question was PBMCs from blood, obtained 11 to 12 days after vaccination. All receptors derive from a man in his forties or fifties who received an inactivated influenza vaccine. Donor details come from another sample of the same person, matched by shared clones.

This clonotype came up a few times. DNA for the CDR3: TGTGCCAGCAGTCTCGGACTAGCGAGCTCCTACGAGCAGTACTTC. It yields the protein CASSLGLASSYEQYF. This chain connects TRBV28 to TRBJ2-7; 9 positions match TRBD2. The CDR3 consists of 15 residues. In germline, CDR1 is MDHEN, CDR2 SYDVKM. The V and J ends lost 5 bases and 0 bases, in that order; junction bases with no gene match: 5.

The chain is built from TRBV16 and TRBJ1-1; D may be TRBD1 (6 bases). Germline V gene data show CDR1 as KGHSY and CDR2 as FQNENV. V lost 5 bases to trimming and J lost 13 bases, with 23 bases between them. The CDR3 extends over 14 amino acids. CDR3 nucleotide sequence: TGTGCCAGCAGCTCAATCGACGCCGGGACAAAGGTTTTCTTT. Encoded protein: CASSSIDAGTKVFF.

This chain's CDR3 is CAISDSWEISYEQYF. The DNA of the CDR3 is TGTGCCATCAGTGATTCGTGGGAGATCTCCTACGAGCAGTACTTC. The gene calls are TRBV10-3 and TRBJ2-7; TRBD2 is a possible D gene (5 bases). The CDR3 is 15 amino acids. V lost 3 bases and J lost 0, with 12 bases in between. CDR1 and CDR2 from the germline V gene are ENHRY and SYGVKD.

The chain uses TRBV4-3 and TRBJ1-2, with 7 nucleotides matching TRBD1. V lost 0 bases, J lost 4 bases, and 5 bases stayed unmatched. Looked up from germline, CDR1 is LGHNA and CDR2 is YSLEER. CDR3 length equals 15 residues. CDR3 bases: TGCGCCAGCAGCCAAGACCTAGGGGGCAGCTATGGCTACACCTTC. Translating gives CASSQDLGGSYGYTF.

This clonotype has just a few counts. The rearrangement joins TRBV20-1 to TRBJ1-1; possible D gene TRBD1, 5 bases. The CDR3 runs 18 residues. V lost 2 bases to trimming and J lost 3 bases, with 25 bases between them. Looked up from germline, CDR1 is DFQATT and CDR2 is SNEGSKA (reference sequence). The CDR3 protein is CSARSPGLVRGRYTEAFF. DNA of the CDR3: TGCAGTGCTAGATCCCCAGGCCTAGTGAGGGGACGGTACACTGAAGCTTTCTTT.

This clonotype was counted many times. The rearrangement uses TRBV27 and TRBJ2-7; TRBD1 matches 7 bases. The CDR3 is 13 amino acids. Unmatched junction bases numbered 4, after V lost 2 bases and J lost 6 bases. The germline gives CDR1 MNHEY, CDR2 SMNVEV (reference sequence). DNA for the CDR3: TGTGCCAGCAGTTTACTTGCAGGGGGCGAGCAGTACTTC. This encodes CASSLLAGGEQYF.

This clonotype was seen a handful of times. The V call is TRBV20-1, the J call TRBJ2-3; 9 nucleotides match TRBD1. J gave up 1 base and V 0 bases, and 2 bases lay outside the gene matches. Germline V gene data show CDR1 as DFQATT and CDR2 as SNEGSKA (reference sequence). The CDR3 runs 15 residues. CDR3 amino acids: CSARDGTGRTDTQYF. The CDR3 coding sequence is TGCAGTGCTAGAGATGGGACAGGGCGCACAGATACGCAGTATTTT.

The gene calls are TRBV5-5 and TRBJ2-3; a possible D gene is TRBD2 (5 bases). V was pared by 3 bases and J by 2 bases, with 13 bases between. The CDR3 runs 15 residues. CDR1 and CDR2 from the germline V gene are SGHKS and YYEKEE (reference sequence). The CDR3 reads CASSSREQHTDTQYF. The CDR3 coding sequence is TGTGCCAGCAGCTCCCGGGAACAGCACACAGATACGCAGTATTTT.

The chain carries TRBV5-1 and TRBJ2-5; 11 bases map to TRBD2. After removal of 4 bases from V and 0 bases from J, the junction contained 2 bases not matched to a gene. Germline values: CDR1 SGHRS, CDR2 YFSETQ. This CDR3 has 15 amino acids. CDR3 loop: CASSKGLADQETQYF. The DNA of the CDR3 is TGCGCCAGCAGCAAGGGACTAGCGGACCAAGAGACCCAGTACTTC.

This clonotype was seen repeatedly, ten times or more. This chain uses TRBV24-1 with TRBJ2-7, with D possibly matching TRBD2 (5 bases). CDR3 length equals 13 residues. Germline V gene lookup returns CDR1 KGHDR and CDR2 SFDVKD. Trimming left V 5 bases short and J 2 bases short, with 9 bases between. The CDR3 protein is CATSGSGTYEQYF. CDR3 DNA: TGTGCCACCAGTGGTTCGGGAACCTACGAGCAGTACTTC.

Only a few counts were recorded for this clonotype. The V and J genes are TRBV7-9 and TRBJ2-7; D call uncertain. Trimming left V 1 base short and J 3 bases short, with 10 bases between. This CDR3 has 14 amino acids. Germline V gives CDR1 SEHNR, CDR2 FQNEAQ (reference sequence). CDR3 region: CASSLVTLSYEQYF. For the CDR3, the DNA is TGTGCCAGCAGCTTAGTAACTCTAAGCTACGAGCAGTACTTC. The variable domain in full, completed from reference TRBV7-9 and TRBJ2-7, reads DTGVSQNPRHKITKRGQNVTFRCDPISEHNRLYWYRQTLGQGPEFLTYFQNEAQLEKSRLLSDRFSAERPKGSFSTLEIQRTEQGDSAMYLCASSLVTLSYEQYFGPGTRLTVT.

This clonotype has just a few counts. J is TRBJ1-4 and V is TRBV7-2, with D perhaps matching TRBD1 (5 bases). Looked up from germline, CDR1 is SGHTA and CDR2 is FQGNSA. V was cut by 5 bases and J by 8 bases, with 15 bases left in between. CDR3 length: 14 residues. The CDR3 loop is CASSPHTGGEKLFF. The CDR3 DNA reads as TGTGCCAGCAGCCCCCACACCGGGGGGGAAAAACTGTTTTTT.

The chain joins TRBV5-5 to TRBJ2-1; TRBD2 agrees at 10 bases. The ends lost 0 bases at V and 8 bases at J; junction bases unmatched: 5. Germline CDR1 reads SGHKS; CDR2 reads YYEKEE (reference sequence). The CDR3 sequence is 15 residues long. The CDR3 DNA follows: TGTGCCAGCAGCTTGGGTCCTAGCGGGAGCTATGAGCAGTTCTTC. Protein product: CASSLGPSGSYEQFF.

The chain joins TRBV28 to TRBJ2-7; 7 bases match TRBD1. Germline V CDR1 and CDR2: MDHEN, SYDVKM. The junction had 7 bases not matched to a gene; V was cut back by 6 bases and J by 2 bases. The CDR3 has 14 amino acids. This CDR3 is CASRTGTATYEQYF. The CDR3 region has the DNA TGTGCCAGCAGGACCGGGACAGCGACCTACGAGCAGTACTTC.

V is TRBV28 and J is TRBJ2-1, with 16 bases identical to TRBD2. CDR1 MDHEN and CDR2 SYDVKM come from the germline V gene. The ends lost 5 bases at V and 6 bases at J; junction bases unmatched: 10. CDR3 length equals 18 residues. The CDR3 region has the DNA TGTGCCAGCAGTCCCGACCCGGGACTAGCGGGGGGGCCCAATGAGCAGTTCTTC. Translation gives CASSPDPGLAGGPNEQFF.

The V gene is TRBV7-3, the J gene TRBJ2-1; 10 bases agree with TRBD2. The junction had 0 bases not matched to a gene; V was cut back by 0 bases and J by 4 bases. Germline-derived CDR1 and CDR2 are SGHTA and FQGTGA. The CDR3 has 15 amino acids. CDR3 DNA sequence: TGTGCCAGCAGCTTAACAGCGGGAGGGTACAATGAGCAGTTCTTC. Translation gives CASSLTAGGYNEQFF.

The chain joins TRBV14 to TRBJ2-3; 8 bases align to TRBD2. The CDR3 covers 17 residues. V dropped 2 bases and J dropped 2; count of bases not matched to a gene: 9. Germline lookup yields CDR1 SGHDN and CDR2 FVKESK. The CDR3 is CASSQQSGSRYTDTQYF. CDR3 sequence (DNA): TGTGCCAGCAGCCAACAAAGCGGGAGTCGGTACACAGATACGCAGTATTTT.

The CDR3 DNA is TGTGCCAGCAGCGTAGAGGCAGGGCCAATTAATGAAAAACTGTTTTTT. It is translated as CASSVEAGPINEKLFF. V gene TRBV9 combines with J gene TRBJ1-4; a possible D gene is TRBD1 (5 bases). The V end lost 0 bases, the J end lost 4 bases, and 13 bases lay between the germline ends. This CDR3 has 16 amino acids. Germline V gene data show CDR1 as SGDLS and CDR2 as YYNGEE. The whole variable domain, filled in from reference TRBV9 and TRBJ1-4, reads DSGVTQTPKHLITATGQRVTLRCSPRSGDLSVYWYQQSLDQGLQFLIQYYNGEERAKGNILERFSAQQFPDLHSELNLSSLELGDSALYFCASSVEAGPINEKLFFGSGTQLSVL.

This clonotype has a handful of counts. The chain combines TRBV6-4 with TRBJ2-1, with TRBD2 identical over 8 bases. The CDR3 runs to 14 residues. Germline values: CDR1 MRHNA, CDR2 SNTAGT. V was pared by 0 bases and J by 5 bases, with 0 bases of the junction left unmatched. DNA for the CDR3: TGTGCCAGCAGTGACTCTAGCGGGAACAATGAGCAGTTCTTC. It encodes CASSDSSGNNEQFF.

This sequence joins TRBV6-1 and TRBJ2-1; weak D call: TRBD1 (6 bases). The CDR3 contains 14 residues. Germline loops: CDR1 MNHNS, CDR2 SASEGT. The CDR3 DNA sequence: TGTGGCACCAACCGGCAGGGGTACTACAATGAGCAGTTCTTC. Protein: CGTNRQGYYNEQFF.

This clonotype has just a few counts. The DNA of the CDR3 is TGTGCCAGCAGCACCTTCGGCCTAGCGGCCGGGGCCCCTATCTCCTACGAGCAGTACTTC. Its protein product is CASSTFGLAAGAPISYEQYF. The chain joins TRBV7-8 to TRBJ2-7; TRBD2 matches 7 bases. V lost 5 bases to trimming and J lost 0 bases; unmatched junction nucleotides: 22. The CDR3 has 20 amino acids. Germline V gives CDR1 SGHVS, CDR2 FQNEAQ.

V usage is TRBV7-9 and J usage is TRBJ2-7; D is perhaps TRBD1 or TRBD2 (5 bases each). Germline CDR1 and CDR2: SEHNR and FQNEAQ (reference sequence). The CDR3 covers 14 residues. The V end lost 2 bases, the J end lost 2 bases, and 10 bases lay between the germline ends. CDR3 sequence (DNA): TGTGCCAGCAGCTTATTTGAGGGGACCTACGAGCAGTACTTC. This codes for CASSLFEGTYEQYF.

V is TRBV13 and J is TRBJ1-1; D is possibly TRBD1 (6 bases). Germline values: CDR1 PRHDT, CDR2 FYEKMQ (reference sequence). With 5 bases removed from V and 2 bases from J, the gap between germline ends came to 12 bases. The CDR3 is 14 residues long. DNA for the CDR3: TGTGCCAGCAGCCATACAGGGTCCAACACTGAAGCTTTCTTT. This gives the protein CASSHTGSNTEAFF. The full variable domain, rest sourced from reference TRBV13 and TRBJ1-1, is AAGVIQSPRHLIKEKRETATLKCYPIPRHDTVYWYQQGPGQDPQFLISFYEKMQSDKGSIPDRFSAQQFSDYHSELNMSSLELGDSALYFCASSHTGSNTEAFFGQGTRLTVV.